Sequencing of this T cell receptor beta chain was carried out in a study of cytomegalovirus exposure and HLA in healthy donors (dated 2017 in TCRdb). At the level of the whole study: According to a later analysis, the 100 to 150 validation repertoires were produced on the same platform as the 700 or so repertoires of the first cohort. The study aimed to test whether cataloging public T cell receptors could reveal signatures of past pathogen exposure. A separate validation cohort of approximately 130 different subjects was used in addition to the roughly 670-subject first cohort. To predict cytomegalovirus infection status, the study combined high-throughput TCR immunosequencing, statistical association of individual TCRs with disease status, and machine learning.

Library preparation employed the immunoSEQ multiplex PCR assay. For the original study's pipeline: A statistical classification framework was built to diagnose cytomegalovirus status from the catalog of TCR beta chain sequences. This immuneACCESS table, as held by TCRdb, lists in-frame sequences with V and J called but not all clones. Of the missing ones, under half trace to an unresolved V gene in checked studies; the others have no known cause. V and J calls plus clone size are reproduced from that table; the DNA served to infer D and trimming. In this sample the table shows over 100,000 clones, roughly 90% of which occur a single time. The ten largest clones take up approximately 2% of the sample. The donors belonged to the validation cohort of 120 subjects, which was separate from the roughly 670-subject first cohort. Study-level results and caveats: While some public TCRs were present in many individuals, most TCR sequences turned up only very rarely across donors. Cytomegalovirus status was reported to be diagnosed by the classifier with high specificity and sensitivity in both the original and validation cohorts. A few of the identified cytomegalovirus-associated TCR beta chains were confirmed in vitro to be specific for cytomegalovirus antigens. In the study, around 150 TCR beta chains were listed as associated with cytomegalovirus. The authors suggested that the approach could potentially be generalized to other disease states and immunological phenotypes. A later analysis found that TCRs clustered in the first cohort also tended to co-occur in the 100 to 150 validation repertoires, with approximately 95% of cluster scores above 0. A later analysis lacked HLA typing for the validation cohort, so it scored co-occurrence in that cohort across all 120 or so repertoires.

Comments on this clone: What this receptor recognizes is not known. Per-nucleotide qualities are absent, and no much larger clonotype sits a single base away.

The TCR was taken from a young woman in good health and CMV-seronegative. Sequencing was performed on PBMCs.

The DNA sequence is as follows: TGTGCCAGCAGCGGAACCGGGCCCGGGGAGAAAGCTTTCTTT. Translation gives CASSGTGPGEKAFF. The chain uses TRBV9 and TRBJ1-1, with an unclear D gene assignment. According to the germline V gene, CDR1 reads SGDLS and CDR2 reads YYNGEE. Trimming removed 3 bases from V and 9 bases from J, leaving 18 bases between the germline ends. The CDR3 runs 14 amino acids, cysteine and phenylalanine included. Only the CDR3 DNA is retained, 42 bases long and in frame from the first base.